These T cell receptor beta chains were read from a single sample in a study of cytomegalovirus exposure and HLA in healthy donors. Generated by immunoSEQ multiplex PCR, the TCRdb table keeps only in-frame clones and is missing some. The sample has 130,000 to 150,000 clones, roughly 91% seen once; the top ten hold about 3.5%. Source material: PBMCs. The receptors here all came from a woman younger than 30 in good health and CMV-seropositive. CDR3s include the opening cysteine and the closing phenylalanine or tryptophan. The D gene is left open where the match is weak.

len,v_gene,j_gene,d_gene,CDR3nt,CDR3aa
11,TRBV5-6,TRBJ1-1,-,TGTGCCAGCAGCTTTGACAAGGAAGCTTTCTTT,CASSFDKEAFF
14,TRBV30,TRBJ2-7,TRBD2,TGTGCCTGGAGGTCAGCGGGACTCTCCTACGAGCAGTACTTC,CAWRSAGLSYEQYF
14,TRBV2,TRBJ2-7,-,TGTGCCAGCAGTGAATTTGCGAATACGATCAAGCAGTACTTC,CASSEFANTIKQYF
15,TRBV9,TRBJ1-1,-,TGTGCCAGCAGGGTAGGACCGACGGGGAACACTGAAGCTTTCTTT,CASRVGPTGNTEAFF
15,TRBV6-4,TRBJ2-3,TRBD2,TGTGCCAGCAGTGAAAGCGGGGTTAGCACAGATACGCAGTATTTT,CASSESGVSTDTQYF
13,TRBV18,TRBJ2-1,TRBD1,TGTGCCAGCTCAATGGGACAGTACAATGAGCAGTTCTTC,CASSMGQYNEQFF
13,TRBV7-9,TRBJ1-2,TRBD1,TGTGCCAGCAGCTTAGACCAGGGGGATGGCTACACCTTC,CASSLDQGDGYTF
19,TRBV9,TRBJ2-1,-,TGTGCCAGCAGCGTAGGGTATCGGAGGAGGGGACAGACCTACAATGAGCAGTTCTTC,CASSVGYRRRGQTYNEQFF
15,TRBV27,TRBJ2-3,TRBD2,TGTGCCAGCAGTTTTTACGGGAGGGCAACAGATACGCAGTATTTT,CASSFYGRATDTQYF
13,TRBV2,TRBJ2-2,-,TGTGCCAGTAGGGGTCGCAACACCGGGGAGCTGTTTTTT,CASRGRNTGELFF